This T cell receptor beta chain comes out of a study of shared clonotypes between healthy human individuals. The repertoire was sequenced with immunoSEQ multiplex PCR; TCRdb's copy has only in-frame clones and lacks some. The sample consists of roughly 680,000 clones, around 70% of them appearing once. Everyone who donated was a Caucasian adult who lived in Nashville, Tennessee. Investigators divided CD4+ cells into CD45RA+ naive and CD45RA-negative memory subsets. Trimming took 6 bases from V and 4 from J, leaving 10 bases between them. Per the germline V gene, CDR1 is SQVTM and CDR2 is ANQGSEA. The CDR3 totals 11 residues.

Sequenced input: memory CD4+ T cells sorted from blood. Subset defined: CD45RA-negative fraction. The genes are TRBV29-1 and TRBJ2-7, with D possibly being TRBD1 (5 bases). The sequence came from a woman aged 25 to 39 in good health. DNA for the CDR3: TGCAGCGTGAAGACAGAGTACGAGCAGTACTTC. Its translation: CSVKTEYEQYF.